This T cell receptor beta chain is from a study of T cell responses to AZD1222 COVID-19 vaccine (dated by TCRdb to about 2021). Study-level background: A total of around 240 trial participants underwent TCR sequencing, of whom some 200 had received two doses of AZD1222 and approximately 25 had received two doses of the MenACWY control vaccine. Trial participants were enrolled by age into 18-55, 56-69 and 70-plus year subgroups, with about 150, 27 and 61 TCR-sequenced participants respectively.

The sample's time point label, decoded: about 28 days (+/-7) after the second vaccine dose. AZD1222 recipients whose second dose came at about 4 weeks and those whose second dose came at about 12 weeks were combined into one group, since spike-specific TCR depth and breadth did not differ between the two schedules. Vaccinee samples came from UK trials COV001 and COV002, including a single-blind randomized controlled phase 2/3 trial of AZD1222 (ChAdOx1 nCoV-19) in healthy adults. For TCRbeta chain sequencing, PBMC samples from trial participants were taken at day 0 and at day 28 after the second dose. From the germline V gene, CDR1 is ENHRY and CDR2 is SYGVKD. The CDR3 starts with the cysteine, ends with the phenylalanine, and has 15 residues. The entry retains the CDR3 DNA only, 45 bases that are in frame from base 1. The V end gives up 10 bases and the J end 4 bases, leaving 12 bases in the junction not matched to a gene.

What the authors observed across the whole study: A significant rise in spike-specific TCR breadth and depth was observed after two AZD1222 doses relative to day 0 and relative to MenACWY recipients. Because no samples from the day 14 peak response were available, repertoires could be characterized only after the peak T cell response. In the small 56-69-year group, the increase in depth fell short of significance, most likely because of low power. Conclusions about previously exposed vaccinees are limited, since just five to seven AZD1222 recipients were seropositive for SARS-CoV-2 at baseline. Participants were mostly white British and included more females than males, and it was suggested by the authors that clonal diversity may have been underestimated. CD4 TCRs associated with the vaccine covered the entire spike protein, and the dominant responses were in regions 160-218 and 743-854. Nearly half of unique spike-specific TCRs reportedly recognized epitopes outside regions mutated in the B.1.351 and B.1.1.7 variants.

The CDR3 regions of human TCRbeta chains were analyzed by immunosequencing. As for the authors' bioinformatics: Repertoire TCRs were matched against a reference library of SARS-CoV-2-specific TCRs generated with the MIRA antigen-specificity platform. Breadth was defined as the fraction of unique TCRs that were SARS-CoV-2-associated. Depth was defined as the fraction of total T cells that were SARS-CoV-2-associated. Using the MIRA data, each spike-specific TCR was assigned both to the spike region to which the TCR was reactive and to a CD4 or CD8 class. Log10-transformed breadth and depth values were compared by one-way ANOVA with Sidak's multiple comparisons tests. TCRdb provides this immuneACCESS table in a form limited to in-frame rearrangements. Some clones are lacking; in checked studies, under half of them reflect an unresolved V gene, and why the rest are absent is not known. That table gives V, J and clone size, and the DNA gave D and trimming. A total of around 100,000 clones appear in this sample, around 85% of them only once. Clones ranked in the top ten supply over 3.5% of the sample.

Turning to this clone: Its antigen is unknown. No base qualities exist here, and no much larger clone lies one base off it.

This chain joins TRBV10-3 to TRBJ2-5; 10 bases in between match TRBD1. This sample comprised peripheral blood, obtained 28 days after the second AZD1222 dose. This receptor was taken from an adult who received the AZD1222 COVID-19 vaccine. In nucleotide form, the sequence is TGTGCCACCACCTCCGGGACAGGGGAGGGAGAGACCCAGTACTTC. Translation gives CATTSGTGEGETQYF.